The clone carrying this T cell receptor beta chain showed up just a few times. Germline-derived CDR1 and CDR2 are MNHEY and SVGEGT. Trimming shortened V by 2 bases and J by 5 bases, and 12 bases separated the two germline ends. The CDR3 is made up of 14 amino acids. The data stem from a study of molecular identifiers for immune sequencing clone quantification. TCRdb passed the PCR reads through MiXCR, listing each CDR3 protein once. The sample shows about 320,000 distinct CDR3 sequences, 20% to 25% of them seen only once. This sequence was found in a human donor in good health. Some libraries in this study had Jurkat cell RNA spiked in. This rearrangement joins TRBV6-2 or TRBV6-3 to TRBJ1-2; tentative D call: TRBD1 (5 bases). Material: naive CD8+ T cells from blood, with Jurkat cell RNA spiked in. Subset indicated: FACS-sorted CD8+CD4-CCR7+CD45RA+ naive T cells. The CDR3 coding sequence is TGTGCCAGCAGTTACCGGGACCGACCTTATGGCTACACCTTC. This translates into CASSYRDRPYGYTF.